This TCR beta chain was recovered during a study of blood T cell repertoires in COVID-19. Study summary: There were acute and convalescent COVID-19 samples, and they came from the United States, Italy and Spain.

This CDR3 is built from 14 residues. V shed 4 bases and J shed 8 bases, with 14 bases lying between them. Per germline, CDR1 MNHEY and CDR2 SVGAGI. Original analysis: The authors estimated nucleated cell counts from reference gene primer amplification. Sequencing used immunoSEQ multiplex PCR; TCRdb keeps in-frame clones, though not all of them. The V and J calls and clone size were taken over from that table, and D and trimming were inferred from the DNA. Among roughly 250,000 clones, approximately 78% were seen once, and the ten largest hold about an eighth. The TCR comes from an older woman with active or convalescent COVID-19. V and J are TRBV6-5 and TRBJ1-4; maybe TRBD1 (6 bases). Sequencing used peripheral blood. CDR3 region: CASSLTGLGEKLFF. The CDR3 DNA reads TGTGCCAGCAGTTTGACAGGTCTTGGGGAAAAACTGTTTTTT.